Below are 23 T cell receptor beta chains sequenced from a single sample in a study of cytomegalovirus exposure and HLA in healthy donors. Clones were sequenced by immunoSEQ multiplex PCR, and TCRdb holds only the in-frame ones, with some missing. Altogether about 110,000 clones are present, over 75% being singletons, with the ten largest covering approximately 1.4%. The sample taken for sequencing was PBMCs. The source is a woman aged 25 to 39 in good health and CMV-seropositive.

Regarding this clone: Other nucleotide sequences in the sample specify the same CDR3. The chain combines TRBV2 with TRBJ2-7; D perhaps matches TRBD1 (5 bases). V was shortened by 4 bases and J by 3 bases, with 7 bases between the two germline ends. Germline V lookup: CDR1 SNHLY, CDR2 FYNNEI. The CDR3 is 12 residues long. CDR3 amino acids: CASSGQGYEQYF. CDR3 DNA: TGTGCCAGCAGTGGGCAGGGCTACGAGCAGTACTTC.

The chain recombines TRBV27 with TRBJ2-2; tentative D call: TRBD2 (6 bases). Trimming removed 6 bases from V and 8 bases from J, with 7 bases in between. CDR3 length equals 11 residues. The V gene's germline CDR1 is MNHEY and CDR2 SMNVEV (reference sequence). The CDR3 spells CASRAGGELFF. For the CDR3, the DNA is TGTGCCAGCAGAGCGGGTGGGGAGCTGTTTTTT.

The V gene is TRBV10-2, the J gene TRBJ2-3; 11 nucleotides agree with TRBD2. Germline V CDR1 and CDR2: WSHSY, SAAADI. The CDR3 loop spans 16 amino acids. The ends lost 5 bases at V and 8 bases at J; junction bases unmatched: 12. The CDR3 region has the DNA TGCGCCAGCAGTCAGGCGGCTAGCGGGAGGAGTGGTACGCAGTATTTT. It specifies CASSQAASGRSGTQYF.

The J gene is TRBJ2-2, the V gene TRBV29-1; TRBD2 matches at 9 bases. The CDR3 contains 13 residues. Germline V gene sequence: CDR1 SQVTM, CDR2 ANQGSEA. After removal of 4 bases from V and 5 bases from J, the junction contained 2 bases not matched to a gene. CDR3 amino acids: CSVAAGGTGELFF. DNA of the CDR3: TGCAGCGTTGCAGCGGGGGGTACCGGGGAGCTGTTTTTT.

V usage is TRBV6-1 and J usage is TRBJ1-5; possible D gene TRBD1, 5 bases. V was clipped by 6 bases and J by 5 bases, with 17 bases between them. The CDR3 extends over 15 amino acids. Germline lookup yields CDR1 MNHNS and CDR2 SASEGT. CDR3 amino acids: CASSEPRQPYQPQHF. The CDR3 DNA is TGTGCCAGCAGCGAACCCCGACAGCCTTATCAGCCCCAGCATTTT.

This rearrangement joins TRBV27 to TRBJ2-1; 7 nucleotides agree with TRBD2. This CDR3 is built from 15 residues. CDR1 MNHEY and CDR2 SMNVEV come from the germline V gene (reference sequence). V lost 0 bases, J lost 7 bases, and 6 bases stayed unmatched. CDR3 region: CASSLSIPAGNEQFF. CDR3 coding DNA: TGTGCCAGCAGTTTATCGATACCAGCGGGAAATGAGCAGTTCTTC.

V usage is TRBV4-3 and J usage is TRBJ1-1; D is perhaps TRBD1 (6 bases). The germline V and J ends were trimmed by 0 bases and 5 bases, with 13 bases remaining between them. Germline V gene lookup returns CDR1 LGHNA and CDR2 YSLEER. The CDR3 is 15 amino acids. The CDR3 DNA reads TGCGCCAGCAGCCAAGATGCCAGGGGACGGACTGAAGCTTTCTTT. This encodes CASSQDARGRTEAFF.

The chain links TRBV19 to TRBJ2-1, with TRBD2 matching over 11 bases. Germline V CDR1 and CDR2: LNHDA, SQIVND (reference sequence). The length of the CDR3 is 15 residues. The junction had 4 bases not matched to a gene; V was cut back by 4 bases and J by 5 bases. In nucleotides, the CDR3 is TGTGCCAGTAGTAAAGGACTAGCGGGTAACAATGAGCAGTTCTTC. Translated: CASSKGLAGNNEQFF.

The chain joins TRBV7-9 to TRBJ2-3; 12 bases are a match to TRBD2. The V gene's germline CDR1 is SEHNR and CDR2 FQNEAQ (reference sequence). The V segment lost 8 bases and the J segment 6 bases; nucleotides outside the gene matches: 15. The CDR3 extends over 17 amino acids. The CDR3 region has the DNA TGTGCCAGCCTAGCGAAGACTAGCGGGGGTAGGTTGGATACGCAGTATTTT. Translation gives CASLAKTSGGRLDTQYF.

V gene TRBV19 combines with J gene TRBJ2-1; TRBD2 matches 9 bases. The V gene end was trimmed by 3 bases and the J gene end by 3 bases; junction bases not matched to a gene: 6. Germline V gene lookup returns CDR1 LNHDA and CDR2 SQIVND (reference sequence). CDR3 length equals 16 residues. The CDR3 region has the DNA TGTGCCAGTAGTATTGGTAGCGGGAGTGTCTACAATGAGCAGTTCTTC. The encoded protein is CASSIGSGSVYNEQFF.

V usage is TRBV2 and J usage is TRBJ1-4, with D perhaps TRBD1 (6 bases). This CDR3 has 15 amino acids. Germline CDR1 reads SNHLY; CDR2 reads FYNNEI. The V and J ends lost 5 bases and 7 bases respectively, with 17 bases between them. This chain's CDR3 is CASSLKQGRGEKLFF. CDR3 in DNA: TGTGCCAGCAGTCTCAAACAGGGAAGGGGTGAAAAACTGTTTTTT.

Concerning this clone: The germline gene is not matched at one end of the junction; a read error may be the cause. The rearrangement links TRBV7-7 to TRBJ2-2; 7 bases are a match to TRBD1. This CDR3 contains 14 residues. Per germline, CDR1 SSHAT and CDR2 FNYEAQ (reference sequence). DNA of the CDR3: TGTGCTAGCAGTTTCGGACAGGCCACCGGGGAGCTGTTTTTT. This gives the protein CASSFGQATGELFF.

V is TRBV30 and J is TRBJ2-1; TRBD1 agrees at 8 bases. The germline gives CDR1 GTSNPN, CDR2 SVGIG (reference sequence). CDR3 length equals 15 residues. V shed 4 bases, J shed 4 bases, and the junction held 9 bases outside the gene matches. CDR3 in DNA: TGTGCCTGGACCGTGGACAGGGAGTATTACAATGAGCAGTTCTTC. Translated: CAWTVDREYYNEQFF. Full variable domain (rest looked up from reference TRBV30 and TRBJ2-1): SQTIHQWPATLVQPVGSPLSLECTVEGTSNPNLYWYRQAAGRGLQLLFYSVGIGQISSEVPQNLSASRPQDRQFILSSKKLLLSDSGFYLCAWTVDREYYNEQFFGPGTRLTVL.

The J gene is TRBJ2-7, the V gene TRBV21-1; TRBD2 was called by the table and not checked on the DNA. TRBV21-1 counts as a pseudogene. The CDR3 has 13 residues. The CDR3: CASPRDSGYEQYF. The CDR3 DNA sequence: TGTGCCAGCCCCCGGGACTCAGGCTACGAGCAGTACTTC.

The rearrangement uses TRBV28 and TRBJ2-1, with TRBD2 as a possible D gene (6 bases). CDR3 length equals 18 residues. Between the trimmed V and J ends, which lost 5 bases and 1 base, there was a span of 21 bases. Per the germline V gene, CDR1 is MDHEN and CDR2 is SYDVKM. The CDR3 here is CASSKWGGMGRSYNEQFF. CDR3 bases: TGTGCCAGCAGTAAATGGGGCGGAATGGGGAGGTCCTACAATGAGCAGTTCTTC.

V and J are TRBV28 and TRBJ2-2; 12 bases are a match to TRBD2. CDR1 is MDHEN and CDR2 is SYDVKM in the germline V gene. The CDR3 totals 15 residues. After removal of 8 bases from V and 4 bases from J, the junction contained 5 bases not matched to a gene. The CDR3 sequence: CASGLAGGPTGELFF. The CDR3 DNA sequence: TGTGCCAGCGGGCTAGCGGGAGGGCCCACCGGGGAGCTGTTTTTT.

V gene TRBV5-1 combines with J gene TRBJ1-1; TRBD1 agrees at 8 bases. This CDR3 is 14 amino acids long. J lost 4 bases, V lost 4 bases, and 6 bases had no gene match. Per germline, CDR1 SGHRS and CDR2 YFSETQ. The CDR3 bases are TGCGCCAGCAGCACTGGACAGGGAAGCACTGAAGCTTTCTTT. Protein product: CASSTGQGSTEAFF.

This chain links TRBV27 with TRBJ2-3; tentatively, D is TRBD1 (5 bases). The germline V gene encodes CDR1 MNHEY and CDR2 SMNVEV (reference sequence). This CDR3 is built from 13 residues. V was trimmed by 5 bases and J by 8 bases, leaving 14 bases between them. The CDR3 sequence is CASSPPGRATQYF. As DNA, the CDR3 is TGTGCCAGCAGTCCTCCAGGGCGAGCTACGCAGTATTTT.

The genes are TRBV5-4 and TRBJ1-4, with 7 bases matching TRBD1. The CDR3 is 14 amino acids. The germline V gene has CDR1 SGHNT and CDR2 YYREEE (reference sequence). V was pared by 4 bases and J by 4 bases, with 4 bases of the junction left unmatched. CDR3 DNA sequence: TGTGCCAGCAGCCGAGGGGGCCGTAATGAAAAACTGTTTTTT. Its translation is CASSRGGRNEKLFF.

This chain uses TRBV30 with TRBJ2-3; 8 positions agree with TRBD2. Trimming cost V 4 bases and J 5 bases; bases outside gene matches: 8. CDR1 GTSNPN and CDR2 SVGIG come from the germline V gene (reference sequence). CDR3 length equals 14 residues. CDR3 DNA: TGTGCCTGGACCGGGAGGGCCTGGGGAGATACGCAGTATTTT. This gives the protein CAWTGRAWGDTQYF. The whole variable domain, remainder taken from reference TRBV30 and TRBJ2-3, is SQTIHQWPATLVQPVGSPLSLECTVEGTSNPNLYWYRQAAGRGLQLLFYSVGIGQISSEVPQNLSASRPQDRQFILSSKKLLLSDSGFYLCAWTGRAWGDTQYFGPGTRLTVL.

CDR3 amino acids: CASSVTGMTPGELFF. CDR3 nucleotides: TGTGCCAGCAGTGTAACAGGGATGACCCCCGGGGAGCTGTTTTTT. V is TRBV2 and J is TRBJ2-2, with D possibly being TRBD1 (6 bases). CDR3 length: 15 amino acids. The V end was cut by 4 bases, the J end by 6 bases, with 15 bases between. Germline V gives CDR1 SNHLY, CDR2 FYNNEI. Complete variable domain (other parts from reference TRBV2 and TRBJ2-2): EPEVTQTPSHQVTQMGQEVILRCVPISNHLYFYWYRQILGQKVEFLVSFYNNEISEKSEIFDDQFSVERPDGSNFTLKIRSTKLEDSAMYFCASSVTGMTPGELFFGEGSRLTVL.

A single count supports this clone. The rearrangement joins TRBV9 to TRBJ1-6; D is possibly TRBD1 (6 bases). Trimming left V 3 bases short and J 12 bases short, with 16 bases between. CDR3 length equals 14 residues. Germline V CDR1 and CDR2: SGDLS, YYNGEE. CDR3 sequence reads: CASSETQGEGPLHF. CDR3 in DNA: TGTGCCAGCAGCGAAACACAGGGCGAGGGACCCCTCCACTTT.

This chain connects TRBV27 to TRBJ1-1; 9 bases match TRBD1. Germline V gives CDR1 MNHEY, CDR2 SMNVEV (reference sequence). This CDR3 is 15 amino acids long. After removal of 6 bases from V and 4 bases from J, the junction contained 9 bases not matched to a gene. The CDR3 coding sequence is TGTGCCAGCAGGTCTGTGGGGACAGGGCCCACTGAAGCTTTCTTT. It specifies CASRSVGTGPTEAFF.